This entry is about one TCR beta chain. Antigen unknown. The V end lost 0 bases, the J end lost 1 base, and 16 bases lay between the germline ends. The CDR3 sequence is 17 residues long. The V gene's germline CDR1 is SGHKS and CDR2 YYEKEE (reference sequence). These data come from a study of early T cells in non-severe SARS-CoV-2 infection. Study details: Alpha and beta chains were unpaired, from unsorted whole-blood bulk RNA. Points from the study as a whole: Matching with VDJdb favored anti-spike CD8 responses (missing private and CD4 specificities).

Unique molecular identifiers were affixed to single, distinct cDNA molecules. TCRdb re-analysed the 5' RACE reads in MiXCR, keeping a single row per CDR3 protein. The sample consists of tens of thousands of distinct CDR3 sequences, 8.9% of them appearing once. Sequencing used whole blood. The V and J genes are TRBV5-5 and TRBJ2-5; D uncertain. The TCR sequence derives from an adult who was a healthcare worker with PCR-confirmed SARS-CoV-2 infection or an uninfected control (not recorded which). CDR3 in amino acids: CASSLGIRISAQETQYF. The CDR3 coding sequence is TGTGCCAGCAGCTTGGGAATCCGGATTTCGGCCCAAGAGACCCAGTACTTC.